This TCR beta chain was documented in a study of blood T cell repertoires in COVID-19 (dated by TCRdb to about 2020). Concerning the study at large: The collaborator samples originated in the United States, Italy and Spain and spanned the acute and convalescent phases of COVID-19. HLA class I and class II types, where available, came from metadata supplied by the sample provider rather than from assay-based typing. A freely available public database, intended as a resource for researchers studying the immune response to SARS-CoV-2, is where the repertoires were released. The material from the prospective study consisted of cDNA or gDNA derived from T cells, B-cell-depleted T cells, or PBMCs. Samples came from the ongoing ImmuneRACE study (first 160 participants) plus 1,254 subjects from 6 global collaborators. Sample metadata almost always included a de-identified subject ID, COVID-19 status, age in years and sex. The dataset comprised deeply sampled blood TCRbeta repertoires from subjects exposed to, actively infected with, or recovered from COVID-19.

Overall results and qualifications from the work: Clinical and demographic metadata were provided uncurated, with the amount varying by source and participant.

The immunoSEQ Assay, a bias-controlled multiplex PCR, was used to amplify TCRbeta CDR3 regions from genomic DNA. In the authors' own workflow: Nucleated cell counts per sample were estimated from amplification of reference gene primers within the assay. To quantify the absolute abundance of each unique TCRbeta CDR3 rearrangement, sequence reads were collapsed and filtered. Productive Simpson clonality was computed per sample as the square root of Simpson's diversity index over productive rearrangements. What TCRdb holds here is the immuneACCESS table cut down to in-frame rearrangements. Part of the clones is not present; checked against another copy, under half of the missing clones reflect an unresolved V gene, and the others are unexplained. From that table come the V and J calls and clone size; the DNA was used to work out D and trimming. The sample yields some 150,000 clones; roughly 87% were counted once. The top ten constitute 0.95% to 1.5% of the sample.

Trimming costs V 1 base and J 12 bases, and their ends lie 9 bases apart. The CDR3 spans 11 residues, from the cysteine through the phenylalanine. The read is trimmed to its CDR3 DNA, 33 bases read in frame from base 1. In the prospective study, participants were about 18 to 90 years old, resided in about two dozen geographic areas of the United States, and were enrolled through a virtual design. In the prospective study, participants were assigned to cohorts based on the clinical history participants reported in a screening survey and a study questionnaire. In the prospective study, whole blood, serum and a nasopharyngeal or oropharyngeal swab were collected from each participant by mobile phlebotomists. Participants in the prospective study had the option to provide additional blood draws and questionnaires over a roughly 2-month period. Before DNA extraction, prospective study blood samples were shipped either frozen or at room temperature.

On this clone itself: Its binding antigen is unknown. Base qualities are not recorded, but no much larger clone differs from it by a single base.

The specimen sequenced was PBMCs or T cells enriched from blood (not recorded which). The chain employs TRBV12-3 or TRBV12-4 and TRBJ1-2; the D gene cannot be named for sure. The origin of this receptor is a human donor with acute COVID-19. The donor label of this sample is uncertain. This receptor carries the CDR3 CASSLGGYDTF. In nucleotides, the sequence is TGTGCCAGCAGTTTAGGAGGCTATGACACCTTC.